The TCR beta chain described here comes from a study of T cells after yellow fever vaccination. Germline loops: CDR1 SGHTA, CDR2 FQGNSA. Trimming cost V 1 base and J 1 base, with 6 bases left between them. This CDR3 contains 14 residues. MiXCR, applied by TCRdb to the 5' RACE reads, yields one record per CDR3 protein. The repertoire includes around 160,000 distinct CDR3 sequences, less than 9% of them detected once, and more than 2.5% sits in the top ten. This clonotype was seen many times. The sequenced sample was CD4+ T cells sorted from PBMCs, obtained roughly 5 days after the first yellow fever vaccination. This TCR was sampled from a man aged 18 to 29 who received the YFV17D yellow fever vaccine. The chain couples TRBV7-2 to TRBJ2-3; D remains ambiguous. CDR3 sequence (DNA): TGTGCCAGCAGCTTAGGTTTTGGCACAGATACGCAGTATTTT. It is translated as CASSLGFGTDTQYF.